This T cell receptor (beta chain) was retrieved from a study of CD8 T cells in ankylosing spondylitis. This clonotype was found many times. The antigen remains unidentified. Study-wide results and caveats: Previous work reported some of these motif variants in the synovial fluid and blood of reactive arthritis. Disease-linked clones bore a CD8+ phenotype and were relatively rare in peripheral blood. There was a TCR beta motif, made of roughly eight highly homologous variants, that appeared characteristic of ankylosing spondylitis blood. As reported, disease-linked clones showed significant enrichment in matched ankylosing spondylitis synovial fluid.

With molecular barcodes, quantitative 5'-RACE was used to make the TCR beta libraries. From the 5' RACE reads, TCRdb called clonotypes with MiXCR, one entry per CDR3 protein. The sample gives 350,000 or so distinct CDR3 sequences, roughly 8% of which show up once; roughly 15% is in the top ten. CDR3 length: 12 amino acids. Between the trimmed V and J ends, which lost 3 bases and 5 bases, there was a span of 6 bases. The rearrangement joins TRBV12-3 or TRBV12-4 to TRBJ2-3; D is undetermined. Sequencing input: blood, either unsorted or a sorted T cell fraction (not recorded which). This TCR was recovered from a male donor with ankylosing spondylitis. The CDR3 bases are TGTGCCAGCAGTTTGTGGGGAGATACGCAGTATTTT. Its translation: CASSLWGDTQYF.